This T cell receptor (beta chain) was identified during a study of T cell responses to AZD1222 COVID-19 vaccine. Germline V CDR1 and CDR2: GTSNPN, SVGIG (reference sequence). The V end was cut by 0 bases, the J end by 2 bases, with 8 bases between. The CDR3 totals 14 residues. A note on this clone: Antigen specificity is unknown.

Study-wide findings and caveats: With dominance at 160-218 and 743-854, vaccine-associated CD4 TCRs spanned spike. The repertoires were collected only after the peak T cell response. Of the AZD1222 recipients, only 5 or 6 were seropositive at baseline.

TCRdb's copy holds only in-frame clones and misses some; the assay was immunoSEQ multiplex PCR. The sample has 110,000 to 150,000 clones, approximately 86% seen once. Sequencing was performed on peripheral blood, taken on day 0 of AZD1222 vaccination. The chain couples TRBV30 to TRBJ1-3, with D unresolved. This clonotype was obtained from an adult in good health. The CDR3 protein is CAWSVSGAGNTIYF. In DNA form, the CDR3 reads TGTGCCTGGAGTGTCTCGGGTGCTGGAAACACCATATATTTT.